One and the same sample provided the 16 T cell receptor beta chains below, sequenced in a study of blood T cell repertoires in COVID-19. Libraries were prepared by immunoSEQ multiplex PCR; TCRdb keeps only in-frame clonotypes and omits some of them. The table includes fewer than 85,000 clones, roughly 70% detected once. Sample: peripheral blood. Receptors were obtained from a human donor with acute or convalescent COVID-19. The donor label of this sample is uncertain.

V is TRBV6-4 and J is TRBJ2-5, with 9 bases aligning to TRBD2. Germline V gives CDR1 MRHNA, CDR2 SNTAGT. V gave up 4 bases and J gave up 1 base; unmatched junction bases: 19. CDR3 length: 20 residues. CDR3 nucleotides: TGTGCCAGCAGTGGGCTCGGGGAACCTCGACTAGCGGAAGGCCAAGAGACCCAGTACTTC. Translated, it gives CASSGLGEPRLAEGQETQYF.

This clone has just a few counts. The V call is TRBV7-6, the J call TRBJ1-1, with 9 bases aligning to TRBD1. The V segment lost 4 bases and the J segment 2 bases; nucleotides outside the gene matches: 8. The CDR3 contains 16 residues. CDR1 SGHVS and CDR2 FNYEAQ come from the germline V gene. CDR3 sequence (DNA): TGTGCCAGCAGCTCCGGTTACAGGGGGCGAAACACTGAAGCTTTCTTT. Translating it yields CASSSGYRGRNTEAFF.

In its sample, this clone was seen a few times. This sequence joins TRBV6-5 and TRBJ2-1; a weak D match, TRBD1 (6 bases). Trimming removed 7 bases from V and 5 bases from J, with 15 bases in between. Germline CDR1 is MNHEY and CDR2 is SVGAGI. The CDR3 is made up of 14 amino acids. CDR3 DNA sequence: TGTGCCAGCAATCCCAGGGGCAGGCACAATGAGCAGTTCTTC. The encoded protein is CASNPRGRHNEQFF.

The rearrangement joins TRBV6-6 to TRBJ1-1, with D hard to call. The CDR3 length is 11 residues. The ends were cut back, 11 bases at V and 1 base at J, with 8 bases in the middle. Germline V lookup: CDR1 MNHNY, CDR2 SVGAGI (reference sequence). The DNA of the CDR3 is TGTGCCCACGGGAAGAACACTGAAGCTTTCTTT. It translates to CAHGKNTEAFF.

J is TRBJ1-3 and V is TRBV6-5; no definite D call. The CDR3 runs 16 residues. CDR1 is MNHEY and CDR2 is SVGAGI in the germline V gene. Trimming took 0 bases from V and 0 from J, leaving 9 bases between them. The CDR3 reads CASSYSSGFSGNTIYF. The CDR3, as DNA: TGTGCCAGCAGTTACTCGAGCGGATTCTCTGGAAACACCATATATTTT.

This clone came up a few times. This rearrangement joins TRBV7-2 to TRBJ2-5; D is uncertain. Germline V gene data show CDR1 as SGHTA and CDR2 as FQGNSA. This CDR3 is 12 amino acids long. Trimming removed 6 bases from V and 2 bases from J, with 7 bases in between. The CDR3 reads CASRQSQETQYF. The CDR3 DNA sequence: TGTGCCAGCAGACAGTCTCAAGAGACCCAGTACTTC.

The sample holds a few counts of this clone. The gene calls are TRBV5-1 and TRBJ1-1, with a tentative D call TRBD1 (6 bases). The V end lost 4 bases, the J end lost 3 bases, and 13 bases lay between the germline ends. Per germline, CDR1 SGHRS and CDR2 YFSETQ. The length of the CDR3 is 14 residues. The CDR3 nucleotides are TGCGCCAGCAGCCCCCAGGGGCGTGACACTGAAGCTTTCTTT. This sequence encodes CASSPQGRDTEAFF.

V usage is TRBV2 and J usage is TRBJ1-4; D might be TRBD1 (5 bases). Trimming took off 1 base at V and 5 bases at J, with 8 bases between the two ends. The germline gives CDR1 SNHLY, CDR2 FYNNEI. The CDR3 length is 14 residues. CDR3 in amino acids: CASSEGRVNEKLFF. The CDR3 region has the DNA TGTGCCAGCAGTGAAGGCAGGGTGAATGAAAAACTGTTTTTT.

The chain joins TRBV19 to TRBJ2-7; possible D gene TRBD2, 6 bases. Germline values: CDR1 LNHDA, CDR2 SQIVND (reference sequence). Deletions cut 5 bases from V and 6 bases from J, with 17 bases between. This CDR3 region has 14 residues. The CDR3 DNA follows: TGTGCCAGTAGTCTCGGGGGATCTCTAGGCGAGCAGTACTTC. It yields the protein CASSLGGSLGEQYF.

V is TRBV19 and J is TRBJ1-5, with TRBD1 identical over 7 bases. The CDR3 contains 14 residues. Germline lookup yields CDR1 LNHDA and CDR2 SQIVND (reference sequence). With V trimmed by 6 bases and J by 2 bases, 4 bases remained unmatched. The CDR3 region is CASSQGVGNQPQHF. The CDR3 nucleotides read TGTGCCAGTAGCCAGGGGGTAGGCAATCAGCCCCAGCATTTT.

This clone was detected only a few times. The J gene is TRBJ2-3, the V gene TRBV7-2, with a tentative D call TRBD1 (7 bases). The CDR3 has 14 amino acids. Germline values: CDR1 SGHTA, CDR2 FQGNSA. Trimming took 7 bases from V and 6 from J, leaving 17 bases between them. Written as DNA, the CDR3 is TGTGCCAGCAAGATAGGAGGGGGCCTCGATACGCAGTATTTT. It is translated as CASKIGGGLDTQYF.

This chain uses TRBV19 with TRBJ2-1, with 9 nucleotides matching TRBD2. Trimming removed 6 bases from V and 6 bases from J; junction bases left unmatched: 18. The CDR3 consists of 18 residues. Germline V gives CDR1 LNHDA, CDR2 SQIVND (reference sequence). The CDR3 region has the DNA TGTGCCAGTAGCAGTTTGGTACAGGGCGGGAGGGCCCTCAATGAGCAGTTCTTC. Its protein product is CASSSLVQGGRALNEQFF.

CDR3 in DNA: TGTGCCAGCAGCGCGGTCGAATTGAAAGAGACCCAGTACTTC. Protein: CASSAVELKETQYF. J is TRBJ2-5 and V is TRBV11-1; D not resolved. V shed 5 bases and J shed 3 bases, with 13 bases lying between them. The length of the CDR3 is 14 residues. The germline CDR1 and CDR2 sequences are SGHAT and FQDESV (reference sequence).

For the CDR3, the DNA is TGTGCCAGCAGTTTACCCCCCGCAGGCTATGGCTACACCTTC. It yields the protein CASSLPPAGYGYTF. This rearrangement joins TRBV28 to TRBJ1-2, with D unclear. This CDR3 is 14 amino acids long. The germline V and J ends were trimmed by 2 bases and 4 bases, with 11 bases remaining between them. The germline gives CDR1 MDHEN, CDR2 SYDVKM.

The count of this clone is one. This chain's CDR3 is CASSRGPQHF. The CDR3 nucleotides read TGCGCCAGCAGCCGCGGGCCCCAGCATTTT. The chain recombines TRBV5-1 with TRBJ1-5, with no clear D. The CDR3 extends over 10 amino acids. The V gene lost 4 bases and the J gene lost 9 bases, with 5 bases spanning the gap. Looked up from germline, CDR1 is SGHRS and CDR2 is YFSETQ.

CDR3 loop: CASSLGQSPGSPQYF. For the CDR3, the DNA is TGCGCCAGCAGCCTTGGGCAAAGCCCTGGTAGTCCGCAGTACTTC. V usage is TRBV4-1 and J usage is TRBJ2-7, with D uncertain. The V gene lost 4 bases and the J gene lost 9 bases, with 22 bases spanning the gap. Per germline, CDR1 MGHRA and CDR2 YSYEKL. The CDR3 loop spans 15 amino acids.